This paragraph reports one T cell receptor beta chain. The V and J ends lost 1 base and 4 bases, in that order; junction bases with no gene match: 11. CDR3 length: 18 residues. Germline lookup yields CDR1 SGHVS and CDR2 FQNEAQ. Clones were sequenced by immunoSEQ multiplex PCR, and TCRdb holds only the in-frame ones, with some missing. The table has about 130,000 clones, around 77% seen once. This sample stems from a study of blood T cell repertoires in COVID-19. At the level of the study: The United States, Italy and Spain were the sources of the acute and convalescent COVID-19 samples.

The sequencing input was peripheral blood. The sequence derives from a human donor in a cohort sampled during active COVID-19. The chain uses TRBV7-8 and TRBJ2-3; TRBD2 matches at 10 bases. The CDR3 coding sequence is TGTGCCAGCAGCTTAGGGCCGAGCGGGGGGGCTACCCCAGATACGCAGTATTTT. The encoded protein is CASSLGPSGGATPDTQYF.